A selection of T cell receptor beta chains follows, all from one sample in a study of tumor-infiltrating lymphocytes in primary liver carcinoma. TCRdb independently ran MiXCR on the multiplex PCR reads; one entry per CDR3 protein. The sample consists of approximately 110,000 distinct CDR3 sequences, about 68% of them appearing once. Sequencing was carried out using liver tumor tissue from sampling region 1. These receptors were obtained from a woman aged 60-70 years with primary liver carcinoma and hepatitis B virus infection. CDR3s include the opening cysteine and the closing phenylalanine or tryptophan. The D gene is left open where the match is weak. The size of a clone is reported for some rows only, either as once, few or many, or as a class for expanded clones.

J gene: TRBJ2-2; V gene: TRBV5-1; D gene: TRBD2; clone size: -; CDR3 protein: CASSARGGANTGELFF; CDR3 DNA: TGCGCCAGCAGTGCCCGGGGAGGGGCGAACACCGGGGAGCTGTTTTTT
J gene: TRBJ2-7; V gene: TRBV11-2; D gene: -; clone size: many; CDR3 protein: CASSPAWESSYEQYF; CDR3 DNA: TGTGCCAGCAGCCCCGCATGGGAGAGCTCCTACGAGCAGTACTTC
J gene: TRBJ2-3; V gene: TRBV11-2; D gene: -; clone size: -; CDR3 protein: CASSPIRQGTDTQYF; CDR3 DNA: TGTGCCAGCAGCCCGATTAGGCAAGGGACAGATACGCAGTATTTT
J gene: TRBJ1-1; V gene: TRBV6-5; D gene: TRBD1; clone size: -; CDR3 protein: CASSYSRGDPEAFF; CDR3 DNA: TGTGCCAGCAGTTACTCCAGGGGGGACCCTGAAGCTTTCTTT
J gene: TRBJ2-7; V gene: TRBV11-2; D gene: -; clone size: -; CDR3 protein: CASSLGSGASGYEQNF; CDR3 DNA: TGTGCCAGCAGCTTAGGATCGGGGGCTAGCGGATACGAGCAGAACTTC
J gene: TRBJ2-1; V gene: TRBV14; D gene: -; clone size: -; CDR3 protein: CASSRDAAVHYNEQFF; CDR3 DNA: TGTGCCAGCAGCCGAGATGCAGCGGTCCACTACAATGAGCAGTTCTTC
J gene: TRBJ1-1; V gene: TRBV11-1; D gene: -; clone size: -; CDR3 protein: CASSPDSTETFF; CDR3 DNA: TGTGCCAGCAGCCCGGACTCTACTGAAACTTTCTTT
J gene: TRBJ1-3; V gene: TRBV14; D gene: -; clone size: -; CDR3 protein: CASSPTFGGPRGVSGNAIYF; CDR3 DNA: TGTGCCAGCAGCCCCACCTTTGGGGGACCGAGGGGCGTCTCTGGAAACGCCATATATTTT
J gene: TRBJ1-4; V gene: TRBV5-6; D gene: -; clone size: -; CDR3 protein: CASSGRATNEKLFF; CDR3 DNA: TGTGCCAGCAGCGGGAGAGCAACTAATGAAAAACTGTTTTTT
J gene: TRBJ2-7; V gene: TRBV14; D gene: TRBD1; clone size: -; CDR3 protein: CASSLPRRRDRVSSDYEQYF; CDR3 DNA: TGTGCCAGCAGCCTACCTCGCCGCCGGGACAGGGTTAGTTCGGACTACGAGCAGTACTTC
J gene: TRBJ2-3; V gene: TRBV11-2; D gene: TRBD2; clone size: -; CDR3 protein: CASSLVGGRGCSSTNAQYF; CDR3 DNA: TGTGCCAGCAGCTTAGTCGGCGGGAGGGGATGTTCTAGCACAAATGCGCAGTATTTT
J gene: TRBJ1-5; V gene: TRBV11-2; D gene: TRBD1; clone size: -; CDR3 protein: CTSSFGQGGGQPQHF; CDR3 DNA: TGTACCAGCAGCTTCGGACAGGGAGGCGGTCAGCCCCAGCATTTC